The 32 T cell receptor beta chains given below trace back to one sample, sequenced in a study of cytomegalovirus exposure and HLA in healthy donors. The PCR ran on 60 Vbeta and 13 Jbeta primers. TCRdb's copy holds only in-frame clones and misses some; the assay was immunoSEQ multiplex PCR. The profile covers approximately 110,000 clones, with approximately 80% appearing a single time and about 3.9% taken by the ten largest. Sequencing was carried out using PBMCs. These TCRs come from a human donor in good health.

This chain joins TRBV6-1 and TRBJ2-5; 9 nucleotides line up with TRBD1. V trimming: 6 bases; J trimming: 5 bases; junction bases outside the gene matches: 7. Germline assignment: CDR1 MNHNS and CDR2 SASEGT. This CDR3 has 14 residues. This CDR3 reads CASSITGGRETQYF. CDR3 coding DNA: TGTGCCAGCAGCATTACAGGGGGCAGGGAGACCCAGTACTTC.

This clone was found once. This chain connects TRBV6-5 to TRBJ1-6; 7 bases map to TRBD1. The CDR3 runs 15 residues. CDR1 and CDR2 (germline): MNHEY, SVGAGI. Trimming took 2 bases from V and 7 from J; bases not matched to a gene: 5. The CDR3 coding sequence is TGTGCCAGCAGTTACGCCGGGACAGCCAATTCACCCCTCCACTTT. As protein: CASSYAGTANSPLHF.

The count of this clone is one. CDR3 amino acids: CAIGGGPTAYEQYF. CDR3 coding DNA: TGTGCCATCGGGGGGGGACCGACGGCCTACGAGCAGTACTTC. The chain couples TRBV10-3 to TRBJ2-7, with 7 bases that match TRBD2. V shed 8 bases and J 2 bases; nucleotides not matched to a gene: 9. There are 14 residues in the CDR3. Germline loops: CDR1 ENHRY, CDR2 SYGVKD.

Only a few counts were recorded for this clone. This chain uses TRBV2 with TRBJ2-6; unclear D gene. Trimming took off 2 bases at V and 4 bases at J, with 9 bases between the two ends. The CDR3 totals 15 residues. Germline V gene sequence: CDR1 SNHLY, CDR2 FYNNEI. This CDR3 reads CASSESPSGANVLTF. As DNA, the CDR3 is TGTGCCAGCAGTGAAAGCCCCTCCGGGGCCAACGTCCTGACTTTC. The full variable domain, in which reference TRBV2 and TRBJ2-6 provide the parts outside the CDR3, is EPEVTQTPSHQVTQMGQEVILRCVPISNHLYFYWYRQILGQKVEFLVSFYNNEISEKSEIFDDQFSVERPDGSNFTLKIRSTKLEDSAMYFCASSESPSGANVLTFGAGSRLTVL.

This clone was detected only a few times. The gene calls are TRBV9 and TRBJ2-7, with 12 bases lining up with TRBD2. The CDR3 totals 15 residues. Germline-derived CDR1 and CDR2 are SGDLS and YYNGEE. With 4 bases clipped from V and 6 bases from J, the junction kept 8 bases outside the gene matches. DNA of the CDR3: TGTGCCAGCAGCCCCCGCCTAGCGGGAGGGTCCGAGCAGTACTTC. Translated: CASSPRLAGGSEQYF.

Comments on this clone: This CDR3 is also generated by other DNA sequences in the sample. The V call is TRBV27, the J call TRBJ2-2; D unresolved. The CDR3 runs to 12 residues. Trimming shortened V by 3 bases and J by 4 bases, and 3 bases separated the two germline ends. Germline-derived CDR1 and CDR2 are MNHEY and SMNVEV (reference sequence). The CDR3 is CASSFGTGELFF. The CDR3, as DNA: TGTGCCAGCAGTTTCGGCACCGGGGAGCTGTTTTTT.

In this sample, this clone turned up once. The chain links TRBV5-1 to TRBJ1-3; tentatively, D is TRBD1 (5 bases). This CDR3 is 16 amino acids long. In germline, CDR1 is SGHRS, CDR2 YFSETQ. Trimming stripped 0 bases from V and 2 bases from J, with 12 bases between. CDR3 DNA sequence: TGCGCCAGCAGCTTGGGTAGTTTCAGGGCTGGAAACACCATATATTTT. It encodes CASSLGSFRAGNTIYF.

The chain has TRBV18 and TRBJ2-2, with D maybe TRBD1 (6 bases). The germline V and J ends were trimmed by 2 bases and 5 bases, with 12 bases remaining between them. The CDR3 totals 15 residues. Germline V gene data show CDR1 as KGHSH and CDR2 as LQKENI. The CDR3 loop reads CASSPRDMRTGELFF. For the CDR3, the DNA is TGTGCCAGCTCACCAAGGGACATGAGAACCGGGGAGCTGTTTTTT.

The rearrangement links TRBV5-1 to TRBJ2-7; 12 bases line up with TRBD2. The CDR3 length is 14 residues. Germline CDR1 reads SGHRS; CDR2 reads YFSETQ. Trimming at V came to 4 bases and at J to 5 bases, leaving 4 bases not matched to a gene. In nucleotides, the CDR3 is TGCGCCAGCAGCCGACTAGCGGGAGCTAACGAGCAGTACTTC. The encoded protein is CASSRLAGANEQYF.

The chain joins TRBV7-3 to TRBJ2-5, with D perhaps matching TRBD1 (6 bases). The CDR3 is made up of 14 amino acids. The germline V gene encodes CDR1 SGHTA and CDR2 FQGTGA. Trimming stripped 4 bases from V and 0 bases from J, with 9 bases between. The CDR3: CASSYDRYQETQYF. Written as DNA, the CDR3 is TGTGCCAGCAGCTACGACAGGTACCAAGAGACCCAGTACTTC.

This chain joins TRBV5-1 and TRBJ2-2; 7 nucleotides match TRBD1. Germline V CDR1 and CDR2: SGHRS, YFSETQ. This CDR3 is 14 amino acids long. V dropped 4 bases and J dropped 5; count of bases not matched to a gene: 5. The CDR3: CASSETQGTGELFF. The CDR3 DNA is TGCGCCAGCAGCGAGACACAGGGGACCGGGGAGCTGTTTTTT.

This rearrangement joins TRBV7-2 to TRBJ2-1; 12 bases are a match to TRBD2. In germline, CDR1 is SGHTA, CDR2 FQGNSA. The CDR3 sequence is 16 residues long. V lost 5 bases and J lost 6; bases outside the gene matches: 8. The CDR3 spells CASSPSSGRASNEQFF. CDR3 DNA sequence: TGTGCCAGCAGCCCGTCTAGCGGGAGGGCCTCCAATGAGCAGTTCTTC.

The rearrangement uses TRBV29-1 and TRBJ2-7; D is uncertain. Trimming removed 5 bases from V and 0 bases from J, with 11 bases in between. Looked up from germline, CDR1 is SQVTM and CDR2 is ANQGSEA. This CDR3 has 13 residues. As DNA, the CDR3 is TGCAGCGTTTCGCCTTCGCGCTCCTACGAGCAGTACTTC. Its translation: CSVSPSRSYEQYF.

In this sample, this clone turned up a few times. The chain carries TRBV11-2 and TRBJ2-7; 10 bases fit TRBD1. J gave up 6 bases and V 5 bases, and 4 bases lay outside the gene matches. The CDR3 consists of 13 residues. Looked up from germline, CDR1 is SGHAT and CDR2 is FQNNGV. The CDR3 reads CASSPGDRGEQYF. In DNA, the CDR3 is TGTGCCAGCAGCCCCGGGGACAGGGGCGAGCAGTACTTC. The full variable domain, its missing parts supplied by reference TRBV11-2 and TRBJ2-7, is EAGVAQSPRYKIIEKRQSVAFWCNPISGHATLYWYQQILGQGPKLLIQFQNNGVVDDSQLPKDRFSAERLKGVDSTLKIQPAKLEDSAVYLCASSPGDRGEQYFGPGTRLTVT.

By share of the sample, this clone is medium-sized (0.01 to 0.1%). The rearrangement links TRBV7-6 to TRBJ1-1; weak D call: TRBD1 (6 bases). The CDR3 totals 17 residues. Deletions cut 4 bases from V and 0 bases from J, with 18 bases between. CDR1 is SGHVS and CDR2 is FNYEAQ in the germline V gene. CDR3 residues: CASSSRNRVEMNTEAFF. CDR3 sequence (DNA): TGTGCCAGCAGCTCAAGAAACAGGGTTGAAATGAACACTGAAGCTTTCTTT.

J is TRBJ2-6 and V is TRBV2; TRBD2 aligns across 7 bases. Trimming took 7 bases from V and 2 from J; bases not matched to a gene: 5. Germline values: CDR1 SNHLY, CDR2 FYNNEI. CDR3 length: 15 residues. CDR3 sequence: CASTPGGAGANVLTF. In DNA form, the CDR3 reads TGTGCCAGCACCCCGGGGGGTGCTGGGGCCAACGTCCTGACTTTC.

This rearrangement joins TRBV5-4 to TRBJ1-2; no definite D call. The CDR3 runs 15 residues. In germline, CDR1 is SGHNT, CDR2 YYREEE (reference sequence). V gave up 0 bases and J gave up 5 bases, with 14 bases separating them. CDR3 nucleotide sequence: TGTGCCAGCAGCTTGGCCAGTCGGAGTTTTTATGGCTACACCTTC. It translates to CASSLASRSFYGYTF.

The chain couples TRBV19 to TRBJ1-3; TRBD1 agrees at 7 bases. J gave up 0 bases and V 4 bases, and 0 bases lay outside the gene matches. The germline CDR1 and CDR2 sequences are LNHDA and SQIVND (reference sequence). The CDR3 sequence is 14 residues long. For the CDR3, the DNA is TGTGCCAGTAGTACAGGGGGCTCTGGAAACACCATATATTTT. It specifies CASSTGGSGNTIYF. The full variable domain, with the rest looked up from reference TRBV19 and TRBJ1-3, is DGGITQSPKYLFRKEGQNVTLSCEQNLNHDAMYWYRQDPGQGLRLIYYSQIVNDFQKGDIAEGYSVSREKKESFPLTVTSAQKNPTAFYLCASSTGGSGNTIYFGEGSWLTVV.

The gene calls are TRBV28 and TRBJ2-3; a possible D gene is TRBD2 (5 bases). The CDR3 is 14 amino acids. Germline V lookup: CDR1 MDHEN, CDR2 SYDVKM. V was pared by 6 bases and J by 2 bases, with 12 bases between. CDR3 DNA: TGTGCCAGCAGCCGAGGGCTAATCACAGATACGCAGTATTTT. Translating gives CASSRGLITDTQYF.

The chain links TRBV5-1 to TRBJ1-1, with 9 bases lining up with TRBD1. Germline assignment: CDR1 SGHRS and CDR2 YFSETQ. This CDR3 has 17 residues. The V gene end was trimmed by 4 bases and the J gene end by 5 bases; junction bases not matched to a gene: 15. In nucleotides, the CDR3 is TGCGCCAGCAGCCCCCTATCTCCGGGACAGGGAGGGACTGAAGCTTTCTTT. It codes for CASSPLSPGQGGTEAFF.

The chain is built from TRBV11-2 and TRBJ1-2; unclear D gene. CDR3 length equals 15 residues. Trimming took off 0 bases at V and 5 bases at J, with 13 bases between the two ends. Germline V gene lookup returns CDR1 SGHAT and CDR2 FQNNGV. CDR3 residues: CASSLDPAVTYGYTF. The CDR3 DNA is TGTGCCAGCAGCTTAGATCCCGCGGTCACTTATGGCTACACCTTC. The entire variable domain, with the rest obtained from reference TRBV11-2 and TRBJ1-2, is as follows: EAGVAQSPRYKIIEKRQSVAFWCNPISGHATLYWYQQILGQGPKLLIQFQNNGVVDDSQLPKDRFSAERLKGVDSTLKIQPAKLEDSAVYLCASSLDPAVTYGYTFGSGTRLTVV.

The chain joins TRBV2 to TRBJ1-4; 7 positions match TRBD1. There are 18 residues in the CDR3. From germline, CDR1 is SNHLY and CDR2 FYNNEI. J gave up 0 bases and V 5 bases, and 12 bases lay outside the gene matches. CDR3 DNA: TGTGCCAGCAGTCAAACAGGGGAATATTTCCCAACTAATGAAAAACTGTTTTTT. Amino acids: CASSQTGEYFPTNEKLFF.

There are a few counts of this clone. The chain links TRBV7-8 to TRBJ1-1; 11 nucleotides align to TRBD1. Germline V lookup: CDR1 SGHVS, CDR2 FQNEAQ. The ends lost 1 base at V and 5 bases at J; junction bases unmatched: 6. CDR3 length: 16 amino acids. The CDR3 protein is CASSLGTGGAGTEAFF. As DNA, the CDR3 is TGTGCCAGCAGCTTAGGGACAGGGGGCGCGGGGACTGAAGCTTTCTTT.

The CDR3 nucleotides are TGCGCCAGCAGCCAAGAGCTAGCGGGAGTATACGAGCAGTACTTC. Residues: CASSQELAGVYEQYF. V and J are TRBV4-1 and TRBJ2-7, with 10 bases identical to TRBD2. Germline loops: CDR1 MGHRA, CDR2 YSYEKL. Trimming at V came to 0 bases and at J to 4 bases, leaving 3 bases not matched to a gene. This CDR3 is built from 15 residues.

This chain uses TRBV6-1 with TRBJ2-6, with D unclear. This CDR3 has 15 amino acids. The germline CDR1 and CDR2 sequences are MNHNS and SASEGT. The V end lost 1 base, the J end lost 0 bases, and 4 bases lay between the germline ends. The DNA of the CDR3 is TGTGCCAGCAGTGAAGACAGCTCTGGGGCCAACGTCCTGACTTTC. This encodes CASSEDSSGANVLTF.

The CDR3, as DNA: TGTGCCAGCAGCTTGGCCAGTCGACTAGCGGGAGGGGACTATGAGCAGTTCTTC. It is translated as CASSLASRLAGGDYEQFF. The V and J genes are TRBV5-5 and TRBJ2-1; 14 bases map to TRBD2. The CDR3 consists of 18 residues. Trimming took 0 bases from V and 8 from J; bases not matched to a gene: 10. CDR1 and CDR2 (germline): SGHKS, YYEKEE (reference sequence).

This clone was detected a few times. This sequence joins TRBV6-5 and TRBJ2-5; 9 bases map to TRBD1. The CDR3 length is 15 residues. V gave up 0 bases and J gave up 13 bases; unmatched junction bases: 12. Germline-derived CDR1 and CDR2 are MNHEY and SVGAGI. CDR3 DNA sequence: TGTGCCAGCAGTTACTCCTCTTCTCTCGGGACAGGGCTGTACTTC. This encodes CASSYSSSLGTGLYF.

V and J are TRBV28 and TRBJ2-1; TRBD2 aligns across 8 bases. This CDR3 comprises 15 residues. V trimming: 6 bases; J trimming: 5 bases; junction bases outside the gene matches: 9. Germline CDR1 is MDHEN and CDR2 is SYDVKM. CDR3 residues: CASRGGLVTDNEQFF. In DNA, the CDR3 is TGTGCCAGCAGGGGGGGACTAGTCACCGACAATGAGCAGTTCTTC.

The chain uses TRBV13 and TRBJ2-7; TRBD2 agrees at 12 bases. Germline V gives CDR1 PRHDT, CDR2 FYEKMQ (reference sequence). CDR3 length equals 18 residues. The junction had 13 bases not matched to a gene; V was cut back by 5 bases and J by 2 bases. This chain's CDR3 is CASSPRGTSGPRTYEQYF. The CDR3 bases are TGTGCCAGCAGCCCGAGAGGGACTAGCGGGCCTCGCACCTACGAGCAGTACTTC.

The chain has TRBV4-1 and TRBJ2-3, with D possibly being TRBD1 (5 bases). The CDR3 is made up of 16 amino acids. V was pared by 1 base and J by 4 bases, with 15 bases between. Per the germline V gene, CDR1 is MGHRA and CDR2 is YSYEKL. The CDR3 DNA is TGCGCCAGCAGCCAAGCTCCTTTTAGGGGCCCAGATACGCAGTATTTT. This sequence encodes CASSQAPFRGPDTQYF.

The rearrangement joins TRBV7-9 to TRBJ2-5; tentative D call: TRBD1 (6 bases). There are 17 residues in the CDR3. The germline V gene encodes CDR1 SEHNR and CDR2 FQNEAQ (reference sequence). The V gene lost 8 bases and the J gene lost 1 base, with 23 bases spanning the gap. In nucleotides, the CDR3 is TGTGCCAGCGGATCCCGAGGGGGACGGAAGGGCCAAGAGACCCAGTACTTC. This gives the protein CASGSRGGRKGQETQYF.

This clone came up once. The chain carries TRBV15 and TRBJ2-7, with TRBD2 matching over 7 bases. The germline gives CDR1 LNHNV, CDR2 YYDKDF (reference sequence). Trimming cost V 9 bases and J 3 bases; bases outside gene matches: 8. The length of the CDR3 is 13 residues. This CDR3 reads CATQAGLDYEQYF. The CDR3 region has the DNA TGTGCCACACAAGCGGGACTCGACTACGAGCAGTACTTC.